These 17 T cell receptor beta chains were sequenced from one sample in a study of T cell repertoires in cytomegalovirus infection. Using its own MiXCR run on the reads, TCRdb lists one record per CDR3 protein. The sample lists about 200,000 distinct CDR3 sequences, approximately 9.7% occurring once. The sample taken for sequencing was PBMCs. These receptors were obtained from a human donor in good health (CMV status not recorded). Some clones in this sample may be carry-over from other donors' samples.

This clonotype came up many times. The J gene is TRBJ2-5, the V gene TRBV11-2; D is unclear. The CDR3 length is 12 residues. The ends were cut back, 2 bases at V and 7 bases at J, with 8 bases in the middle. Germline V lookup: CDR1 SGHAT, CDR2 FQNNGV. Here the CDR3 reads CASSLSSRTQYF. In nucleotides, the CDR3 is TGTGCCAGCAGCTTAAGCTCAAGGACCCAGTACTTC.

The rearrangement links TRBV11-2 to TRBJ1-2; D may be TRBD1 (6 bases). This CDR3 has 14 residues. Germline V gene sequence: CDR1 SGHAT, CDR2 FQNNGV. Trimming shortened V by 0 bases and J by 5 bases, and 10 bases separated the two germline ends. The CDR3 sequence: CASSLEPGAYGYTF. DNA of the CDR3: TGTGCCAGCAGCTTAGAGCCGGGGGCTTATGGCTACACCTTC.

At least ten counts were recorded for this clonotype. V and J are TRBV28 and TRBJ1-1; 7 bases fit TRBD1. Trimming removed 5 bases from V and 4 bases from J; junction bases left unmatched: 7. Germline V gene sequence: CDR1 MDHEN, CDR2 SYDVKM. There are 14 residues in the CDR3. CDR3 loop: CASSPTGWGTEAFF. CDR3 DNA: TGTGCCAGCAGTCCGACAGGGTGGGGCACTGAAGCTTTCTTT.

The table lists this clonotype with many counts. The chain employs TRBV14 and TRBJ2-7; 7 bases line up with TRBD2. Trimming at V came to 4 bases and at J to 4 bases, leaving 4 bases not matched to a gene. CDR3 length equals 13 residues. Germline V gene sequence: CDR1 SGHDN, CDR2 FVKESK. The CDR3 bases are TGTGCCAGCAGCCCCACGGGACTATACGAGCAGTACTTC. Translating it yields CASSPTGLYEQYF.

This clonotype was recorded a few times. The chain has TRBV5-8 and TRBJ2-1; TRBD2 aligns across 14 bases. The CDR3 spans 15 residues. Germline CDR1 SGHTS, CDR2 YDEGEE. The trim removed 0 bases at V and 8 bases at J, leaving 1 base unmatched. The CDR3 is CASSLGGLAGDEQFF. CDR3 sequence (DNA): TGTGCCAGCAGCTTGGGGGGACTAGCGGGAGATGAGCAGTTCTTC.

This clonotype was found many times. This chain links TRBV15 with TRBJ2-5; D ambiguous. Germline V gives CDR1 LNHNV, CDR2 YYDKDF (reference sequence). V was shortened by 2 bases and J by 2 bases, with 9 bases between the two germline ends. The CDR3 totals 14 residues. As DNA, the CDR3 is TGTGCCACCAGCAGAACTTTGCAGCAAGAGACCCAGTACTTC. It yields the protein CATSRTLQQETQYF.

This clonotype was seen only a few times. The gene calls are TRBV28 and TRBJ2-3, with unresolved D. CDR1 is MDHEN, CDR2 SYDVKM, per germline. This CDR3 has 12 amino acids. V shed 6 bases and J shed 3 bases, with 7 bases lying between them. CDR3 in amino acids: CASSPQTDTQYF. DNA for the CDR3: TGTGCCAGCAGCCCTCAAACAGATACGCAGTATTTT.

This clonotype was counted ten times or more. V gene TRBV28 combines with J gene TRBJ1-1, with D maybe TRBD1 (6 bases). V lost 3 bases, J lost 1 base, and 15 bases lay in between. The CDR3 spans 16 residues. Germline V gene sequence: CDR1 MDHEN, CDR2 SYDVKM. The CDR3 DNA sequence: TGTGCCAGCAGTTTTTACCCTGGACAGACGAACACTGAAGCTTTCTTT. Translated: CASSFYPGQTNTEAFF. Complete variable domain (other parts from reference TRBV28 and TRBJ1-1): DVKVTQSSRYLVKRTGEKVFLECVQDMDHENMFWYRQDPGLGLRLIYFSYDVKMKEKGDIPEGYSVSREKKERFSLILESASTNQTSMYLCASSFYPGQTNTEAFFGQGTRLTVV.

In this sample, this clonotype turned up many times. The chain links TRBV7-3 to TRBJ2-1, with 11 bases lining up with TRBD2. The germline gives CDR1 SGHTA, CDR2 FQGTGA. The J segment lost 0 bases and the V segment lost 1 base, leaving 17 bases of the junction unmatched. The CDR3 consists of 22 residues. The DNA of the CDR3 is TGTGCCAGCAGCTTAATGGTAGCGGGGGGGGAGGAGACCCCACTCTCCTACAATGAGCAGTTCTTC. Amino acids: CASSLMVAGGEETPLSYNEQFF.

CDR3 nucleotides: TGTGCCAGCAGCTCAGTCGCTGAAGCTTTCTTT. Residues: CASSSVAEAFF. The genes are TRBV6-1 and TRBJ1-1; D not certain. Trimming left V 6 bases short and J 6 bases short, with 8 bases between. There are 11 residues in the CDR3. CDR1 and CDR2 from the germline V gene are MNHNS and SASEGT.

A few counts support this clonotype. This chain links TRBV29-1 with TRBJ2-7; D is possibly TRBD2 (6 bases). The CDR3 contains 14 residues. Trimming shortened V by 0 bases and J by 6 bases, and 15 bases separated the two germline ends. Germline V gene data show CDR1 as SQVTM and CDR2 as ANQGSEA. The CDR3, as DNA: TGCAGCGTTGAAGATGGTCTAGCGTTAAGCGAGCAGTACTTC. It is translated as CSVEDGLALSEQYF.

This clonotype was counted a few times. The chain recombines TRBV3-1 with TRBJ1-5; 7 bases agree with TRBD1. The CDR3 covers 15 residues. V gave up 4 bases and J gave up 3 bases; unmatched junction bases: 6. Germline V gene data show CDR1 as LGHDT and CDR2 as YNNKEL (reference sequence). The CDR3 is CASSPTGDFNQPQHF. The CDR3 DNA reads as TGTGCCAGCAGCCCAACAGGGGATTTCAATCAGCCCCAGCATTTT.

This chain connects TRBV30 to TRBJ2-7; D unresolved. The V end lost 0 bases, the J end lost 3 bases, and 9 bases lay between the germline ends. The CDR3 contains 13 residues. Germline assignment: CDR1 GTSNPN and CDR2 SVGIG (reference sequence). The chain's CDR3 is CAWSVHYSYEQYF. CDR3 nucleotide sequence: TGTGCCTGGAGTGTACATTACAGCTACGAGCAGTACTTC.

The chain recombines TRBV11-2 with TRBJ2-7; possible D gene TRBD1, 5 bases. The CDR3 is made up of 15 amino acids. V lost 3 bases and J 1 base, leaving 13 bases between the germline ends. The germline V gene encodes CDR1 SGHAT and CDR2 FQNNGV. CDR3 sequence reads: CASSFGQGGSYEQYF. The CDR3 nucleotides read TGTGCCAGCAGCTTCGGGCAGGGTGGGTCCTACGAGCAGTACTTC.

The V and J genes are TRBV15 and TRBJ2-1, with 8 bases aligning to TRBD2. V dropped 0 bases and J dropped 9; count of bases not matched to a gene: 4. The CDR3 contains 14 residues. The germline CDR1 and CDR2 sequences are LNHNV and YYDKDF (reference sequence). The CDR3 DNA follows: TGTGCCACCAGCAGAGATCGGCTAGCGGGTGAGCAGTTCTTC. It is translated as CATSRDRLAGEQFF.

The V and J genes are TRBV20-1 and TRBJ2-2; 11 nucleotides line up with TRBD2. V lost 0 bases to trimming and J lost 4 bases; unmatched junction nucleotides: 1. CDR3 length: 15 residues. Per germline, CDR1 DFQATT and CDR2 SNEGSKA (reference sequence). The CDR3 region has the DNA TGCAGTGCTAGAGATAGCGGGAGGGGCACCGGGGAGCTGTTTTTT. It yields the protein CSARDSGRGTGELFF.

This clonotype was counted between two and nine times. V gene TRBV6-2 or TRBV6-3 combines with J gene TRBJ2-2, with 8 bases aligning to TRBD2. J was trimmed by 4 bases and V by 6 bases; bases with no gene match: 10. The CDR3 is 16 amino acids. The germline V gene has CDR1 MNHEY and CDR2 SVGEGT. This CDR3 is CASSRQAGGLTGELFF. The CDR3 region has the DNA TGTGCCAGCAGCCGACAGGCGGGGGGTCTCACCGGGGAGCTGTTTTTT.